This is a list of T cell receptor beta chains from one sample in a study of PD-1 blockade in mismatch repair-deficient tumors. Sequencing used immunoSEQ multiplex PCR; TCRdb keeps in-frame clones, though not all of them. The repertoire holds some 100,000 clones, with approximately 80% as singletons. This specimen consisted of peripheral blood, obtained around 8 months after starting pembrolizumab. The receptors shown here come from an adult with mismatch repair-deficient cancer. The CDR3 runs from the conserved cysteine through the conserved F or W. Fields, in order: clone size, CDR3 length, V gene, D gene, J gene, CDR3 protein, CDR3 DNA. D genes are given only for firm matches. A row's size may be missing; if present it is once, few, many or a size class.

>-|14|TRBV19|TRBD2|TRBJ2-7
CASSTTSGNYEQYF
TGTGCCAGTAGTACGACTAGCGGGAACTACGAGCAGTACTTC
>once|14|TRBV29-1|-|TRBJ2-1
CSVSRDPNVGEQFF
TGCAGCGTGTCCCGGGACCCTAACGTGGGTGAGCAGTTCTTC
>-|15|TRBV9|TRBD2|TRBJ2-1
CASSVLAGASHEQFF
TGTGCCAGCAGCGTACTAGCGGGAGCCTCCCATGAGCAGTTCTTC
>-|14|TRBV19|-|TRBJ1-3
CASSPTGTGNTIYF
TGTGCCAGTAGTCCAACAGGGACTGGAAACACCATATATTTT
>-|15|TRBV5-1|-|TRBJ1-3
CASKEDPAPGNTIYF
TGCGCCAGCAAAGAGGACCCTGCCCCTGGAAACACCATATATTTT
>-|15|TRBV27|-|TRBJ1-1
CASKNRPGGNTEAFF
TGTGCCAGTAAGAATCGTCCTGGGGGGAACACTGAAGCTTTCTTT
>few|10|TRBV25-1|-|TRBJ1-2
CATSSYGYTF
TGTGCCACGTCTTCCTATGGCTACACCTTC
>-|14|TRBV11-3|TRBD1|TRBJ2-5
CASSSGQLGETQYF
TGTGCCAGCAGCTCGGGACAGCTGGGAGAGACCCAGTACTTC
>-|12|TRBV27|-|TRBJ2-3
CASSPTTDTQYF
TGTGCCAGCAGTCCAACCACAGATACGCAGTATTTT
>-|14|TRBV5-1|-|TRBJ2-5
CASSPGRTQETQYF
TGCGCCAGCAGCCCGGGCCGGACCCAAGAGACCCAGTACTTC
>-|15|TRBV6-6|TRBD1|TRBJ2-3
CASSYTGTGLDTQYF
TGTGCCAGCAGTTACACCGGGACAGGGCTAGATACGCAGTATTTT
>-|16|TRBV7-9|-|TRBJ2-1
CASSPSGRATYNEQFF
TGTGCCAGCAGCCCCTCCGGGCGGGCGACGTACAATGAGCAGTTCTTC
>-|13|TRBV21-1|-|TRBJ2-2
CATSTSDSGELFF
TGTGCCACGTCGACGAGCGACTCGGGGGAGCTGTTTTTT
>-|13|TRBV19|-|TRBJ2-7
CASSIKEGGEQYF
TGTGCCAGTAGTATAAAGGAGGGTGGCGAGCAGTACTTC
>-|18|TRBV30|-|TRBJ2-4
CAWTRWVAEGLAKNIQYF
TGTGCCTGGACCCGGTGGGTAGCGGAGGGCCTAGCCAAAAACATTCAGTACTTC
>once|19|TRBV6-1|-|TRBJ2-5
CASSEAHWETEPLQETQYF
TGTGCCAGCAGTGAAGCCCACTGGGAGACAGAGCCTCTACAAGAGACCCAGTACTTC
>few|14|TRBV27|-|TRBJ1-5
CASRHAGVGQPQHF
TGTGCCAGCAGGCACGCAGGGGTGGGTCAGCCCCAGCATTTT
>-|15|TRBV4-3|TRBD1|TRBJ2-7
CASSQAGTGFREQYF
TGCGCCAGCAGCCAAGCGGGGACAGGGTTTCGCGAGCAGTACTTC
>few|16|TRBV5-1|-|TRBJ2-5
CASSDPQGVGQETQYF
TGCGCCAGCAGCGACCCCCAGGGTGTAGGCCAAGAGACCCAGTACTTC
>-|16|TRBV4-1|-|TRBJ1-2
CASSQEGGQPVYGYTF
TGCGCCAGCAGCCAAGAGGGAGGACAGCCCGTCTATGGCTACACCTTC
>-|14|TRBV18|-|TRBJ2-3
CASSPPLGTDTQYF
TGTGCCAGCTCACCACCGTTAGGTACAGATACGCAGTATTTT
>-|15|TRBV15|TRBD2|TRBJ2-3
CATSRDPGGTDTQYF
TGTGCCACCAGCAGAGATCCGGGGGGAACAGATACGCAGTATTTT
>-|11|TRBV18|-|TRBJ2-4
CASSPEGGQYF
TGTGCCAGCTCACCTGAGGGGGGGCAGTACTTC
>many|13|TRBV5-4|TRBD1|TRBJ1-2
CASSQTGTKGYTF
TGTGCCAGCAGCCAGACAGGGACCAAAGGCTACACCTTC
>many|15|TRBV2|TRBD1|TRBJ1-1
CASSGGTGRLTEAFF
TGTGCCAGCAGCGGCGGGACAGGGCGGCTCACTGAAGCTTTCTTT
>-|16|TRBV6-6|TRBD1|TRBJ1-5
CASSSQDRGGNQPQHF
TGTGCCAGCAGCTCCCAAGACAGGGGAGGCAATCAGCCCCAGCATTTT
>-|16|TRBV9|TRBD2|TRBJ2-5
CASSVGPSGTGETQYF
TGTGCCAGCAGCGTAGGACCCAGCGGGACCGGAGAGACCCAGTACTTC
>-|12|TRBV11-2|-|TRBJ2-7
CASSSSSYEQYF
TGTGCCAGCAGCTCTAGCTCCTACGAGCAGTACTTC
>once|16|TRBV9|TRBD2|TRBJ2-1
CASSVVPGTRNNEQFF
TGTGCCAGCAGCGTAGTCCCGGGGACTAGAAACAATGAGCAGTTCTTC
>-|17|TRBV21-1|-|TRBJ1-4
CASSPGQQTTTNEKLFF
TGTGCCAGCAGCCCCGGACAGCAAACTACAACTAATGAAAAACTGTTTTTT
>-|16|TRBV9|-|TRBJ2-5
CASSVGSIRSGETQYF
TGTGCCAGCAGCGTAGGTTCGATCAGGTCTGGGGAGACCCAGTACTTC
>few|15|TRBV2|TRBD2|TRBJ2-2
CASSRGTTHTGELFF
TGTGCCAGCAGTCGCGGGACTACCCACACCGGGGAGCTGTTTTTT
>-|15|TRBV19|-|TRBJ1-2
CASSMTAGVNYGYTF
TGTGCCAGTAGTATGACGGCAGGGGTGAACTATGGCTACACCTTC
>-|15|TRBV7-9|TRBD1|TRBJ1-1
CASSLLDRGGTEAFF
TGTGCCAGCAGCCTCCTGGACAGGGGCGGCACTGAAGCTTTCTTT
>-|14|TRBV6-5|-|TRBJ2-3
CASSPDFGADTQYF
TGTGCCAGCAGCCCTGACTTTGGGGCAGATACGCAGTATTTT
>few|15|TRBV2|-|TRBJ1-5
CASSSQFPSNQPQHF
TGTGCCAGCAGTAGTCAGTTTCCTAGCAATCAGCCCCAGCATTTT
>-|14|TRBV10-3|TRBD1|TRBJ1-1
CAMQGDMRETEAFF
TGTGCCATGCAGGGGGATATGCGGGAAACTGAAGCTTTCTTT
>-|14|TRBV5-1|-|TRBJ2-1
CASSPQDNHNEQFF
TGCGCCAGCAGCCCGCAGGACAACCACAATGAGCAGTTCTTC
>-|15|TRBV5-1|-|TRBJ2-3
CASSLDRQFTDTQYF
TGCGCCAGCAGCTTGGATCGGCAGTTCACAGATACGCAGTATTTT
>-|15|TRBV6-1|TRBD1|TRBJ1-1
CASSEIDRVRGEAFF
TGTGCCAGCAGTGAAATAGACAGGGTGAGGGGTGAAGCTTTCTTT
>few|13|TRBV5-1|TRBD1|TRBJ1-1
CASSMTGVTEAFF
TGCGCCAGCAGCATGACAGGGGTTACTGAAGCTTTCTTT
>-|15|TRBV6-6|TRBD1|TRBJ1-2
CASRPSTGEAYGYTF
TGTGCCAGCAGACCCTCGACAGGGGAGGCCTATGGCTACACCTTC
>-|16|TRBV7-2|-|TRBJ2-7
CASSLLGHYSSYEQYF
TGTGCCAGCAGCTTATTGGGACACTACTCCTCCTACGAGCAGTACTTC
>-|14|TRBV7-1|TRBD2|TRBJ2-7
CASRYSGTSAEQYF
TGTGCCAGCAGATACTCCGGGACTAGCGCCGAGCAGTACTTC
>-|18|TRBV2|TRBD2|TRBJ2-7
CASRRGQGLAAAPYEQYF
TGTGCCAGCAGGCGGGGACAGGGACTAGCGGCGGCCCCCTACGAGCAGTACTTC
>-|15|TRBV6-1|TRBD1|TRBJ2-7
CASNPTGTGTPEQYF
TGTGCCAGCAACCCCACCGGGACAGGGACCCCCGAGCAGTACTTC
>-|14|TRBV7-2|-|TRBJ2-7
CASSLVPGSYEQYF
TGTGCCAGCAGCTTAGTCCCCGGATCCTACGAGCAGTACTTC
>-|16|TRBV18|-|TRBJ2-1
CASSPTRTGGTNEQFF
TGTGCCAGCTCTCCGACAAGGACCGGCGGCACCAATGAGCAGTTCTTC
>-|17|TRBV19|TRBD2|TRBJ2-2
CASSIWLAGVRTGELFF
TGTGCCAGTAGTATATGGTTAGCGGGAGTAAGGACCGGGGAGCTGTTTTTT
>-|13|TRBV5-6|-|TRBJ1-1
CASSVGQNTEAFF
TGTGCCAGCAGCGTGGGACAGAACACTGAAGCTTTCTTT
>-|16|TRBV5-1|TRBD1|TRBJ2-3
CASSEGGQASTDTQYF
TGCGCCAGCAGCGAGGGGGGACAGGCTAGCACAGATACGCAGTATTTT